This record concerns one TCR beta chain sequence. Original processing methods: The assay estimated nucleated cells by amplifying reference gene primers. The repertoire was sequenced with immunoSEQ multiplex PCR; TCRdb's copy has only in-frame clones and lacks some. V and J calls and clone size are copied from that table; D and trimming were computed from the DNA. The data show about 76,000 clones, with 80% seen just once and roughly 12% held by the top ten. Per germline, CDR1 SQVTM and CDR2 ANQGSEA. V shed 4 bases, J shed 8 bases, and the junction held 13 bases outside the gene matches. The CDR3 runs 15 residues. This entry belongs to a study of blood T cell repertoires in COVID-19. Study-wide context: From T cells, B-cell-depleted T cells, or PBMCs came the material, which was cDNA or gDNA.

The chain links TRBV29-1 to TRBJ2-1; 8 bases match TRBD2. Sequencing was performed on peripheral blood. This receptor was obtained from a human donor in a cohort sampled during active COVID-19. CDR3 protein: CSVVPGAGDRHEQFF. The DNA for the CDR3 is TGCAGCGTTGTTCCTGGAGCGGGAGATAGGCATGAGCAGTTCTTC.